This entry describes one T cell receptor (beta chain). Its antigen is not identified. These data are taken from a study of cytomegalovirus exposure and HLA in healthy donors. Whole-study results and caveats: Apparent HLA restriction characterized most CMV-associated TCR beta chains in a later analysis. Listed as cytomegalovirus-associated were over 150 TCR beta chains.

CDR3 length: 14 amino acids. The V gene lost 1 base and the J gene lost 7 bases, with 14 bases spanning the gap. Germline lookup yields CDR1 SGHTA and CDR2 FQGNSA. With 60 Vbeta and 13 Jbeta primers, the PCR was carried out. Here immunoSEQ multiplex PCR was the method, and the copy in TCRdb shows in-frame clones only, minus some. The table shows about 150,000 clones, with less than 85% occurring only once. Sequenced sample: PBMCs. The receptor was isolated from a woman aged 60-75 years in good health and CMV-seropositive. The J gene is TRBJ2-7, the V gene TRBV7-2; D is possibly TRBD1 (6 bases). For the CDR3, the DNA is TGTGCCAGCAGCTTAGGGTCAGGGGTGTGGGAGCAGTACTTC. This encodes CASSLGSGVWEQYF.